A selection of T cell receptor beta chains follows, all from one sample in a study of blood T cells in healthy people across ages. Via MiXCR, TCRdb re-called the 5' RACE reads, giving one row per CDR3 protein. Counted here are 800,000 to 950,000 distinct CDR3 sequences, almost 30% occurring once; the ten biggest clones make up roughly 10%. The same sample was also studied in work on T cells of mothers and their children.

The sequencing sample was made of blood. These receptors were taken from a woman aged 40 to 50 in good health. The CDR3 runs from the conserved cysteine through the conserved F or W. The order of the fields is J gene, clone size, D gene, V gene, CDR3 DNA, CDR3 protein. A D gene is named only where the DNA matches it firmly. The listing skips clone size in some rows; elsewhere it reads once, few, many or a size class.

j_gene: TRBJ2-7
abundance: NA
d_gene: NA
v_gene: TRBV20-1
CDR3nt: TGCGGTGCCGACCCGAGGGGGGAATCCTACGAGCAGTACTTC
CDR3aa: CGADPRGESYEQYF

j_gene: TRBJ2-2
abundance: NA
d_gene: NA
v_gene: TRBV12-3/TRBV12-4
CDR3nt: TGTGCCAGCAGTTATGACCCCGGGGAGCTGTTTTTT
CDR3aa: CASSYDPGELFF

j_gene: TRBJ1-2
abundance: many
d_gene: TRBD1
v_gene: TRBV27
CDR3nt: TGTGCCAGCAGTTCGCGGACAGGCGGGTATGGCTACACCTTC
CDR3aa: CASSSRTGGYGYTF

j_gene: TRBJ2-3
abundance: NA
d_gene: TRBD2
v_gene: TRBV7-2
CDR3nt: TGTGCCAGCAGCTTAGACGGCGGGGGGGCCTGGACGCAGTATTTT
CDR3aa: CASSLDGGGAWTQYF

j_gene: TRBJ2-7
abundance: many
d_gene: NA
v_gene: TRBV28
CDR3nt: TGTGCCAGCAGTTTTCCAGGGCGCTCCTACGAGCAGTACTTC
CDR3aa: CASSFPGRSYEQYF

j_gene: TRBJ1-1
abundance: few
d_gene: NA
v_gene: TRBV5-1
CDR3nt: TGCGCCAGCAGCTTGGTTCCCAGGTCGAACACTGAAGCTTTCTTT
CDR3aa: CASSLVPRSNTEAFF

j_gene: TRBJ2-3
abundance: NA
d_gene: TRBD2
v_gene: TRBV27
CDR3nt: TGTGCCAGCAGTTGGACTAGCGGGGGGGCGGCAGATACGCAGTATTTT
CDR3aa: CASSWTSGGAADTQYF

j_gene: TRBJ2-6
abundance: few
d_gene: NA
v_gene: TRBV2
CDR3nt: TGTGCCAGCAGTGGTGGAGGGTCTTCCTCTGGGGCCAACGTCCTGACTTTC
CDR3aa: CASSGGGSSSGANVLTF

j_gene: TRBJ1-6
abundance: NA
d_gene: NA
v_gene: TRBV5-1
CDR3nt: TGCGCCAGCAGCTTGCGGCAGTCGAATTCACCCCTCCACTTT
CDR3aa: CASSLRQSNSPLHF

j_gene: TRBJ2-3
abundance: NA
d_gene: NA
v_gene: TRBV4-1
CDR3nt: TGCGCCAGCAGCCAAATGGGGGACCGTGATACGCAGTATTTT
CDR3aa: CASSQMGDRDTQYF